This entry lists 19 T cell receptor beta chains sequenced from one sample in a study of blood T cell repertoires in COVID-19. The data were produced by immunoSEQ multiplex PCR, yet TCRdb's version contains in-frame clones alone and is incomplete. The table records about 170,000 clones, around 86% of them present only once. The sample taken for sequencing was peripheral blood. These receptors came from a woman of 80 years or more in a cohort sampled during active or convalescent COVID-19.

The chain carries TRBV2 and TRBJ1-6; TRBD1 might be the D (5 bases). The germline V and J ends were trimmed by 11 bases and 14 bases, with 22 bases remaining between them. The CDR3 contains 13 residues. Germline CDR1 reads SNHLY; CDR2 reads FYNNEI. This CDR3 is CAVRVSYMSALHF. The DNA for the CDR3 is TGTGCCGTCAGGGTTTCTTATATGTCGGCCCTCCACTTT.

This chain joins TRBV6-5 and TRBJ1-2; 7 bases are shared with TRBD1. The CDR3 spans 12 residues. Germline-derived CDR1 and CDR2 are MNHEY and SVGAGI. The ends lost 10 bases at V and 3 bases at J; junction bases unmatched: 5. CDR3 region: CATTGWDYGYTF. The DNA of the CDR3 is TGTGCCACGACAGGGTGGGACTATGGCTACACCTTC.

V gene TRBV19 combines with J gene TRBJ2-7; 7 nucleotides align to TRBD1. The CDR3 totals 15 residues. Germline trimming cut 3 bases from V and 2 bases from J; bases unmatched to any gene: 7. Looked up from germline, CDR1 is LNHDA and CDR2 is SQIVND (reference sequence). In nucleotides, the CDR3 is TGTGCCAGTAGTATCCGGACAGGCCCTACCTACGAGCAGTACGTC. This encodes CASSIRTGPTYEQYV.

V usage is TRBV13 and J usage is TRBJ1-3; TRBD1 is a possible D gene (6 bases). Germline loops: CDR1 PRHDT, CDR2 FYEKMQ (reference sequence). CDR3 length: 15 residues. V was pared by 5 bases and J by 0 bases, with 11 bases between. CDR3 residues: CASSGRGLSGNTIYF. DNA of the CDR3: TGTGCCAGCAGCGGCAGGGGTCTCTCTGGAAACACCATATATTTT.

The chain couples TRBV10-3 to TRBJ2-7; the D gene is possibly TRBD2 (5 bases). Per germline, CDR1 ENHRY and CDR2 SYGVKD. The length of the CDR3 is 14 residues. V was shortened by 8 bases and J by 0 bases, with 14 bases between the two germline ends. CDR3: CAISRGASSYEQYF. CDR3 DNA sequence: TGTGCCATCTCTCGGGGAGCTTCCTCCTACGAGCAGTACTTC.

CDR3 region: CASSEAHMGGNEQFF. CDR3 coding DNA: TGTGCCAGCAGTGAAGCTCATATGGGGGGCAATGAGCAGTTCTTC. The chain uses TRBV6-1 and TRBJ2-1, with D perhaps TRBD2 (6 bases). CDR3 length: 15 residues. Germline V lookup: CDR1 MNHNS, CDR2 SASEGT. Trimming stripped 0 bases from V and 6 bases from J, with 12 bases between.

The chain carries TRBV15 and TRBJ1-3, with D possibly being TRBD1 (6 bases). This CDR3 spans 15 amino acids. V was shortened by 4 bases and J by 4 bases, with 14 bases between the two germline ends. Germline loops: CDR1 LNHNV, CDR2 YYDKDF (reference sequence). CDR3 coding DNA: TGTGCCACCAGCACGCCAACAGGGTCCGGAAACACCATATATTTT. It specifies CATSTPTGSGNTIYF. The variable domain in full, completed from reference TRBV15 and TRBJ1-3, reads DAMVIQNPRYQVTQFGKPVTLSCSQTLNHNVMYWYQQKSSQAPKLLFHYYDKDFNNEADTPDNFQSRRPNTSFCFLDIRSPGLGDTAMYLCATSTPTGSGNTIYFGEGSWLTVV.

This clone was observed a single time. The chain employs TRBV15 and TRBJ1-6; D gene unclear. The CDR3 is made up of 14 amino acids. The germline CDR1 and CDR2 sequences are LNHNV and YYDKDF (reference sequence). Trimming took 1 base from V and 1 from J, leaving 2 bases between them. The CDR3 loop reads CATSRVSYNSPLHF. CDR3 sequence (DNA): TGTGCCACCAGCAGAGTATCCTATAATTCACCCCTCCACTTT.

The V call is TRBV6-6, the J call TRBJ1-5; 8 bases are shared with TRBD1. CDR1 is MNHNY and CDR2 is SVGAGI in the germline V gene (reference sequence). The CDR3 is 15 residues long. Losses at the gene ends were 6 bases for V and 7 bases for J; bases not matched to a gene: 11. DNA of the CDR3: TGTGCCAGCAGCCCGGGACAGGCCCTTGAGCAGCCCCAGCATTTT. Its translation is CASSPGQALEQPQHF.

Comment on this clone: The junction and the germline gene differ at one end; a read error may be behind it. This chain links TRBV7-7 with TRBJ2-5, with 10 bases fitting TRBD2. Germline V gene sequence: CDR1 SSHAT, CDR2 FNYEAQ (reference sequence). The CDR3 runs 15 residues. CDR3 sequence (DNA): TGTGCTAGCAGCACCGCTAGCGGGGGTTCGGGGGCCCAGTACTTC. This gives the protein CASSTASGGSGAQYF. Full variable domain (rest looked up from reference TRBV7-7 and TRBJ2-5): GAGVSQSPRYKVTKRGQDVTLRCDPISSHATLYWYQQALGQGPEFLTYFNYEAQPDKSGLPSDRFSAERPEGSISTLTIQRTEQRDSAMYRCASSTASGGSGAQYFGPGTRLLVL.

This chain links TRBV4-1 with TRBJ2-7, with D possibly being TRBD2 (6 bases). CDR3 length: 16 residues. Germline lookup yields CDR1 MGHRA and CDR2 YSYEKL. V was shortened by 0 bases and J by 3 bases, with 15 bases between the two germline ends. As DNA, the CDR3 is TGCGCCAGCAGCCAAGAGGGTCCTAGCGCTTACTACGAGCAGTACGTC. Amino acid sequence: CASSQEGPSAYYEQYV.

The chain links TRBV11-3 to TRBJ1-2, with TRBD1 as a possible D gene (6 bases). V dropped 5 bases and J dropped 0 bases, with 16 bases sitting between them. This CDR3 has 16 amino acids. Germline V gene lookup returns CDR1 SGHNT and CDR2 YENEEA. CDR3 sequence: CASSPSGASANYGYTF. The CDR3 DNA follows: TGTGCCAGCAGCCCTTCAGGGGCGTCAGCTAACTATGGCTACACCTTC.

The table lists this clone with a count of one. The chain combines TRBV27 with TRBJ1-2; D gene ambiguous. Germline CDR1 MNHEY, CDR2 SMNVEV (reference sequence). The V end lost 2 bases, the J end lost 6 bases, and 10 bases lay between the germline ends. There are 13 residues in the CDR3. The CDR3 DNA is TGTGCCAGCAGTTTAGGGCCCCTGGATGGCTACACCTTC. This codes for CASSLGPLDGYTF.

This chain joins TRBV11-3 and TRBJ2-2, with D maybe TRBD1 (5 bases). Between the trimmed V and J ends, which lost 4 bases and 1 base, there was a span of 10 bases. Germline values: CDR1 SGHNT, CDR2 YENEEA. The CDR3 sequence is 15 residues long. The CDR3 spells CASSSQGLNTGELFF. The CDR3 DNA follows: TGTGCCAGCAGCTCCCAGGGTTTGAACACCGGGGAGCTGTTTTTT.

The CDR3 protein is CASSFWGEGGEQYF. In DNA form, the CDR3 reads TGTGCCAGCAGTTTCTGGGGGGAGGGTGGCGAGCAGTACTTC. This chain links TRBV27 with TRBJ2-7, with 7 bases lining up with TRBD2. The CDR3 runs 14 residues. In germline, CDR1 is MNHEY, CDR2 SMNVEV (reference sequence). J gave up 6 bases and V 3 bases, and 8 bases lay outside the gene matches.

This chain joins TRBV5-1 and TRBJ2-5; TRBD1 matches 10 bases. CDR1 and CDR2 (germline): SGHRS, YFSETQ. There are 15 residues in the CDR3. V shed 2 bases, J shed 2 bases, and the junction held 3 bases outside the gene matches. The DNA of the CDR3 is TGCGCCAGCAGCTTATGGACAGGGGGTCAAGAGACCCAGTACTTC. This encodes CASSLWTGGQETQYF.

The CDR3 sequence: CASSLYGGRATYEQYV. CDR3 nucleotide sequence: TGTGCCAGCAGCCTTTATGGCGGGAGGGCGACCTACGAGCAGTACGTC. This chain uses TRBV7-8 with TRBJ2-7, with 9 positions matching TRBD2. The CDR3 has 16 amino acids. With V trimmed by 5 bases and J by 2 bases, 10 bases remained unmatched. Germline V gives CDR1 SGHVS, CDR2 FQNEAQ.

The chain recombines TRBV3-1 (or the pseudogene TRBV3-2) with TRBJ1-4, with D possibly being TRBD1 (5 bases). CDR3 length equals 13 residues. V lost 2 bases, J lost 6 bases, and 7 bases lay in between. Germline V lookup: CDR1 LGHDT, CDR2 YNNKEL (reference sequence). The CDR3 region has the DNA TGTGCCAGCAGCCAATCGACAGATGAAAAACTGTTTTTT. Residues: CASSQSTDEKLFF.

V gene TRBV3-1 (or the pseudogene TRBV3-2) combines with J gene TRBJ2-1, with TRBD1 matching over 7 bases. Per the germline V gene, CDR1 is LGHDT and CDR2 is YNNKEL (reference sequence). The CDR3 consists of 12 residues. V lost 4 bases to trimming and J lost 10 bases; unmatched junction nucleotides: 4. This CDR3 is CASSRPQGEQFF. The CDR3 coding sequence is TGTGCCAGCAGCCGACCACAGGGGGAGCAGTTCTTC.